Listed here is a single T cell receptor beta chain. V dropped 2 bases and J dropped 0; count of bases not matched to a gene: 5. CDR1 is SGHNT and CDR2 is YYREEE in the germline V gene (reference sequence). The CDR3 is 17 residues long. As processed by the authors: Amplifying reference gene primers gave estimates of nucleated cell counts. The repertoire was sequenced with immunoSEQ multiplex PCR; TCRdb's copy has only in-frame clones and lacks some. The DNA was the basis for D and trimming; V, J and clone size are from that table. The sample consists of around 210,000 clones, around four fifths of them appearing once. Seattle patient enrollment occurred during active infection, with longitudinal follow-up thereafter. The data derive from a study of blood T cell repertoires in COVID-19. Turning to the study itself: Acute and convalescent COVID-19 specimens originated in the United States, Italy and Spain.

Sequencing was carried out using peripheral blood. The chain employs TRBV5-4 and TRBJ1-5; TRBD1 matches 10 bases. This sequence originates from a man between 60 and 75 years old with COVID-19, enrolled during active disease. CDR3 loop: CASSFGQGDHSNQPQHF. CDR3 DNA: TGTGCCAGCAGCTTTGGACAGGGGGATCATAGCAATCAGCCCCAGCATTTT.